This T cell receptor (beta chain) was captured by sequencing in a study of control samples from healthy donors and cancer patients. The CDR3 sequence is 14 residues long. Trimming left V 2 bases short and J 4 bases short, with 8 bases between. Germline loops: CDR1 MDHEN, CDR2 SYDVKM. Assay used: immunoSEQ multiplex PCR; TCRdb lists only in-frame clones, some missing. The sample lists about 180,000 clones; 90% were seen once. The clonotype was recovered from a woman in her fifties or sixties in good health. The sample consisted of blood. The gene calls are TRBV28 and TRBJ1-4; no clear D. The CDR3 here is CASSLGSSNEKLFF. CDR3 bases: TGTGCCAGCAGTTTAGGCTCCAGTAATGAAAAACTGTTTTTT.